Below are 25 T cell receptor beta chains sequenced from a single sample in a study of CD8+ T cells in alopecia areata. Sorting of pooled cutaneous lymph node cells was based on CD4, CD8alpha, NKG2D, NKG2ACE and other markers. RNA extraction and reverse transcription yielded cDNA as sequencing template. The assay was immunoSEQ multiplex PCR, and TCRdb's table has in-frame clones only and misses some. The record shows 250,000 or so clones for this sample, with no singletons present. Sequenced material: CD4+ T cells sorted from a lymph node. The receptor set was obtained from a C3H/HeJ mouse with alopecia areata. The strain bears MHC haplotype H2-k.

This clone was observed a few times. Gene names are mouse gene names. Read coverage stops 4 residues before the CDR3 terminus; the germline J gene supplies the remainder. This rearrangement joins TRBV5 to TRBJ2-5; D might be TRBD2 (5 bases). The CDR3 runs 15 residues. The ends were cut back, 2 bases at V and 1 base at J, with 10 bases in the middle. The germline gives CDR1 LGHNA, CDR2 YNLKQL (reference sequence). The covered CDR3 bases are TGTGCCAGCAGCCAATGGGGTGGGGACCAAGAC. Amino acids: CASSQWGGDQD. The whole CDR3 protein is CASSQWGGDQDTQYF.

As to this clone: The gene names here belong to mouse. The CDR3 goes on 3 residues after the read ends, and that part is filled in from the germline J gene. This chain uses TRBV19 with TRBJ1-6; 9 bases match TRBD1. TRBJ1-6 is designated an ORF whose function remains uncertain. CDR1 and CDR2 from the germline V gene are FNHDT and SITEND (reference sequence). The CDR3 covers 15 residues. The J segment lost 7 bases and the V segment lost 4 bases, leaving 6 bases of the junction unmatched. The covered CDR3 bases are TGTGCCAGCAGTCCGACAGGGGGGAGGAATTCGCCC. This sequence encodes CASSPTGGRNSP. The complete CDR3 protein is CASSPTGGRNSPLYF.

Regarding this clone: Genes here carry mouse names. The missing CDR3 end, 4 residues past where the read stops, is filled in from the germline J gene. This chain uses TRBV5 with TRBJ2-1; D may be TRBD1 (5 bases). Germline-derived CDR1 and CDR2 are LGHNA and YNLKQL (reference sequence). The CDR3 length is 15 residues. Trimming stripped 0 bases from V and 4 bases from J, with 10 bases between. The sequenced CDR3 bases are TGTGCCAGCAGCCAAGACCGAACAGGATATGCT. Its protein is CASSQDRTGYA. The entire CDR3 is CASSQDRTGYAEQFF.

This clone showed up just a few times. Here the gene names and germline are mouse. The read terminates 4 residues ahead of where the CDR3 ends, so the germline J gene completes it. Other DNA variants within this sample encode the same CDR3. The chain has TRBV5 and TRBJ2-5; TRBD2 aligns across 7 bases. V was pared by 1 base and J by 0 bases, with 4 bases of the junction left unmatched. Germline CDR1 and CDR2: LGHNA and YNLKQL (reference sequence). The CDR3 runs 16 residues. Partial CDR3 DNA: TGTGCCAGCAGCCAAGGGCTGGGGGTTAACCAAGAC. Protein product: CASSQGLGVNQD. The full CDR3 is CASSQGLGVNQDTQYF.

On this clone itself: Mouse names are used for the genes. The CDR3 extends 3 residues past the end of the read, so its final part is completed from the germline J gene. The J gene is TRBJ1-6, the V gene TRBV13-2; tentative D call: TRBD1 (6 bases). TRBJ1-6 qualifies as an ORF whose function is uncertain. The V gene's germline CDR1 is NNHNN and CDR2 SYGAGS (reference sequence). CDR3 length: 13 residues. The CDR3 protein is CASGDAGGYPLYF. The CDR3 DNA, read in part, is TGTGCCAGCGGTGATGCGGGGGGCTACCCC.

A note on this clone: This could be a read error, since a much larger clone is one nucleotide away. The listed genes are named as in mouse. Here the CDR3 reads CASKDRNTGQLYF. The part of the CDR3 DNA that was read is TGTGCCAGCAAGGACAGAAACACCGGG. This sequence joins TRBV13-1 and TRBJ2-2, with D possibly matching TRBD1 (6 bases). The read ends 4 residues before the CDR3 terminus; that terminus is restored from the germline J gene. The CDR3 length is 13 residues. Germline V gives CDR1 NSHNY, CDR2 SYGAGN. The V gene lost 6 bases and the J gene lost 1 base, with 7 bases spanning the gap.

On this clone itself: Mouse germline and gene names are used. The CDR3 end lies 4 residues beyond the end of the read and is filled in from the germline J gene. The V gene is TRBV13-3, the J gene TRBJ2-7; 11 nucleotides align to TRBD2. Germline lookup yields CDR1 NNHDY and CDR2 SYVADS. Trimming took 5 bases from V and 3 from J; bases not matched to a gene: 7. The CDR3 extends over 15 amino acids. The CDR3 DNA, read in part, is TGTGCCAGCAGGTTTGACTGGGGGGGGATCTAT. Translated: CASRFDWGGIY. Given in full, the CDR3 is CASRFDWGGIYEQYF.

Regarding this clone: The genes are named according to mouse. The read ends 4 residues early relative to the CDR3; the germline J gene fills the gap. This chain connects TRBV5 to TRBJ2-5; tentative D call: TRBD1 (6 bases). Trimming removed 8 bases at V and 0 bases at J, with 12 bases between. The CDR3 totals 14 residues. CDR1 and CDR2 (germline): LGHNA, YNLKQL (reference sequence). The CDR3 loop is CASAEGVNQDTQYF. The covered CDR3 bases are TGTGCCAGCGCGGAGGGGGTTAACCAAGAC.

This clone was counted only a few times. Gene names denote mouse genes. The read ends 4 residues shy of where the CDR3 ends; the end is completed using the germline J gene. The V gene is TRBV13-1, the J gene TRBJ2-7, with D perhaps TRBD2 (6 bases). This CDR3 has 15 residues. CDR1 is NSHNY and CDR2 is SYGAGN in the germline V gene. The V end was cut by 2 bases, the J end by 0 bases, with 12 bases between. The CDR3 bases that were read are TGTGCCAGCAGTGAATGGGGGTCCAGCTCCTAT. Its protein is CASSEWGSSSY. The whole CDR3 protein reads CASSEWGSSSYEQYF.

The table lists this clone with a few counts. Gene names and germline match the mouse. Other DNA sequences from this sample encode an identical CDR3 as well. The CDR3 here is CASSIRGGDNSPLYF. The CDR3 bases that were read are TGTGCCAGCAGTATCCGAGGGGGAGATAATTCGCCC. This chain connects TRBV19 to TRBJ1-6, with D tentatively TRBD1 (6 bases). The CDR3 extends 3 residues past the end of the read, so its final part is completed from the germline J gene. TRBJ1-6 carries the ORF label, with uncertain function. Germline loops: CDR1 FNHDT, CDR2 SITEND (reference sequence). This CDR3 has 15 amino acids. With 2 bases removed from V and 5 bases from J, the gap between germline ends came to 11 bases.

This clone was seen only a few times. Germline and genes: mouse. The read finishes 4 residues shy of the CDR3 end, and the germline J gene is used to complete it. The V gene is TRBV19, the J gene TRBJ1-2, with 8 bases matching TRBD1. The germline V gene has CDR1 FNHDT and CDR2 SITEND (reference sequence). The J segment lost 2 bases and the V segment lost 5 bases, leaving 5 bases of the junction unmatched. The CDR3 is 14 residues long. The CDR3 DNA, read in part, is TGTGCCAGCAGACCGGACAGGGAGAACTCC. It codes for CASRPDRENS. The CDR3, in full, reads CASRPDRENSDYTF.

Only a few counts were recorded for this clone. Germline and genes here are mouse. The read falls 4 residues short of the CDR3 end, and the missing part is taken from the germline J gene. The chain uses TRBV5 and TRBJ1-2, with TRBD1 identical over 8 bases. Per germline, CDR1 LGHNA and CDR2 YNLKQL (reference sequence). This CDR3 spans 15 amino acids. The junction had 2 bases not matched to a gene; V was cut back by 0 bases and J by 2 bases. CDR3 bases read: TGTGCCAGCAGCCAAGATAACAGGGGGAACTCC. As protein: CASSQDNRGNS. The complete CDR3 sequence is CASSQDNRGNSDYTF.

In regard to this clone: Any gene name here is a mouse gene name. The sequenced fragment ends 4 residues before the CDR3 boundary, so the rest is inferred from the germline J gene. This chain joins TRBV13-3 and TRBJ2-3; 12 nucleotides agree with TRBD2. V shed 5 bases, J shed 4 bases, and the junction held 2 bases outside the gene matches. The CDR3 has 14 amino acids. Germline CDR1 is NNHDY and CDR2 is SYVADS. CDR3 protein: CASSGLGGTETLYF. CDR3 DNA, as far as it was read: TGTGCCAGCAGCGGACTGGGGGGGACAGAA.

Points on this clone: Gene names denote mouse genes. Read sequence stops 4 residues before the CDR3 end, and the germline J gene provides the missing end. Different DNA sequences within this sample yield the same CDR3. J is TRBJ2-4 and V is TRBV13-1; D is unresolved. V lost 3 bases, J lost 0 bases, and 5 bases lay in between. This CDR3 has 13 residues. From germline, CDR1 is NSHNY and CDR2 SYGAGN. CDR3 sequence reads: CASSVGSQNTLYF. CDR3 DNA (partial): TGTGCCAGCAGTGTGGGTAGTCAAAAC.

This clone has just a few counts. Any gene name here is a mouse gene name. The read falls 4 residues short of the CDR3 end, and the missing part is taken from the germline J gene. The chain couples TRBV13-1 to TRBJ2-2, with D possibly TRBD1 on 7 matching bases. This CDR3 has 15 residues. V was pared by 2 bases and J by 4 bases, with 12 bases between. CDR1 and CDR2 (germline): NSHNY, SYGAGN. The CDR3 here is CASSERGGRTGQLYF. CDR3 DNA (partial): TGTGCCAGCAGTGAGAGAGGGGGCCGCACCGGG.

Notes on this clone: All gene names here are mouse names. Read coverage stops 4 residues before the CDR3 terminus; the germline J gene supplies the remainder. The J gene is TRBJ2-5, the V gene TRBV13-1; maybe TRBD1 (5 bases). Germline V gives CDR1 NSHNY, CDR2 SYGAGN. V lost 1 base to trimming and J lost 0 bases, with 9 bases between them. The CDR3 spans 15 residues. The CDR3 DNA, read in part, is TGTGCCAGCAGTGATCCAGGGTTTAACCAAGAC. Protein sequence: CASSDPGFNQD. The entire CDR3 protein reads CASSDPGFNQDTQYF.

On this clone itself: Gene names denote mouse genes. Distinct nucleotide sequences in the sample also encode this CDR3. The CDR3 bases that were read are TGTGCCAGCAGCCCTCGGGACTGGGGGAACTATGCT. This encodes CASSPRDWGNYA. The entire CDR3 protein is CASSPRDWGNYAEQFF. This chain uses TRBV5 with TRBJ2-1; 11 nucleotides align to TRBD2. The CDR3 end is not reached by the read, which stops 4 residues before it; the germline J gene fills it in. The V gene end was trimmed by 4 bases and the J gene end by 1 base; junction bases not matched to a gene: 3. The CDR3 covers 16 residues. Germline V CDR1 and CDR2: LGHNA, YNLKQL (reference sequence).

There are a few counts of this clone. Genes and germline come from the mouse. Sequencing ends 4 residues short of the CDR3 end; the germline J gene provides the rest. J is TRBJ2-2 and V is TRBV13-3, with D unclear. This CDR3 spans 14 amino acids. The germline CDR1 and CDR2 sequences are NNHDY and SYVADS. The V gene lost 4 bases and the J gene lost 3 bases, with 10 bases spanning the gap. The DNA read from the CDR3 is TGTGCCAGCAGTCAGAGCCAGCACACCGGG. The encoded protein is CASSQSQHTG. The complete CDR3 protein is CASSQSQHTGQLYF.

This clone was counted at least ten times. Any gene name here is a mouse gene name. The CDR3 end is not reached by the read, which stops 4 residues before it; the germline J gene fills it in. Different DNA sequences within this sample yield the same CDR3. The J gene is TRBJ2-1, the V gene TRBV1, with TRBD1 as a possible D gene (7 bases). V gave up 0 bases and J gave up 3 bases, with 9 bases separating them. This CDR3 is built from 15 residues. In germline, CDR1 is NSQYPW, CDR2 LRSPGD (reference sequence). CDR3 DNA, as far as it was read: TGCACCTGCAGTGCAGATCAGGGGGGCTATGCT. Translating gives CTCSADQGGYA. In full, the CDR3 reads CTCSADQGGYAEQFF.

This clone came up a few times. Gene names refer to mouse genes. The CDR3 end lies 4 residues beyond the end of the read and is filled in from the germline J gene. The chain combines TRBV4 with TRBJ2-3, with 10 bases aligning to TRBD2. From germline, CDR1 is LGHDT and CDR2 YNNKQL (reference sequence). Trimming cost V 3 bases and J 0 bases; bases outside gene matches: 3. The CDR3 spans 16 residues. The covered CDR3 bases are TGTGCCAGCAGCTATGGACTGGGGGTTAGTGCAGAA. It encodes CASSYGLGVSAE. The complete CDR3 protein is CASSYGLGVSAETLYF.

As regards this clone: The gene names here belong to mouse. The DNA read from the CDR3 is TGTGCCAGCAGTTTCTTGGACAGGGGGCGTGCAGAA. Residues: CASSFLDRGRAE. In full, the CDR3 reads CASSFLDRGRAETLYF. V usage is TRBV14 and J usage is TRBJ2-3; 11 bases align to TRBD1. The CDR3 end lies 4 residues beyond the end of the read and is filled in from the germline J gene. CDR1 is SGHDT and CDR2 is FRDEAV in the germline V gene. After removal of 0 bases from V and 1 base from J, the junction contained 1 base not matched to a gene. This CDR3 has 16 amino acids.

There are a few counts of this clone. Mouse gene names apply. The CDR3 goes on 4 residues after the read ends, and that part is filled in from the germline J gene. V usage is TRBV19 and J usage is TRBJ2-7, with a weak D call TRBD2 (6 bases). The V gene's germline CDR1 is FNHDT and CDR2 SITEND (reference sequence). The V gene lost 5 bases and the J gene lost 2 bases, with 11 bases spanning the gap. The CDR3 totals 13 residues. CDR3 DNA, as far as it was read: TGTGCCAGCAGCTCAGACTGGCCCTAT. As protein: CASSSDWPY. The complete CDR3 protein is CASSSDWPYEQYF. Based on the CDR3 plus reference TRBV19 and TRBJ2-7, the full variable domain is GGIITQTPKFLIGQEGQKLTLKCQQNFNHDTMYWYRQDSGKGLRLIYYSITENDLQKGDLSEGYDASREKKSSFSLTVTSAQKNEMAVFLCASSSDWPYEQYFGPGTRLTVL.

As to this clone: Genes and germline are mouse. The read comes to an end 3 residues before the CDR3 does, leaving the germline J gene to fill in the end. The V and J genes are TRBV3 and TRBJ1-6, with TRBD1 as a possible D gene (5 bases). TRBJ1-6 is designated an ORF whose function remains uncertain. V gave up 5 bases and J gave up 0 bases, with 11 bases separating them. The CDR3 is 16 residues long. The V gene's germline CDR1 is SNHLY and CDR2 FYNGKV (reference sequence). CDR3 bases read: TGTGCCAGCAGCCCCCAGACAGCTTCCTATAATTCGCCC. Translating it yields CASSPQTASYNSP. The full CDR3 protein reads CASSPQTASYNSPLYF.

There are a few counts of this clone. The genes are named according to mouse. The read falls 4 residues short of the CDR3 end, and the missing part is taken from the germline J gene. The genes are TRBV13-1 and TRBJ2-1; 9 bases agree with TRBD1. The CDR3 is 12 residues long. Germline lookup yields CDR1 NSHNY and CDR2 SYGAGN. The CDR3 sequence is CASTTGGAEQFF. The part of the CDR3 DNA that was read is TGTGCCAGCACGACAGGGGGGGCT.

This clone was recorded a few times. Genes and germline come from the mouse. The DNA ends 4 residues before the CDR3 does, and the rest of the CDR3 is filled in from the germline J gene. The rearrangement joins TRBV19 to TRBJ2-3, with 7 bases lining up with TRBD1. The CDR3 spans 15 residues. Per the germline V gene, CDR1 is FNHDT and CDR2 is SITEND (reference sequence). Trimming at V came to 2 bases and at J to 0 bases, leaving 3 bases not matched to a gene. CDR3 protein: CASSIQGDSAETLYF. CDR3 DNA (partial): TGTGCCAGCAGTATTCAGGGGGACAGTGCAGAA.